The 16 T cell receptor beta chains below were found in one sample sequenced in a study of shared clonotypes between healthy human individuals. Method: immunoSEQ multiplex PCR; TCRdb's copy keeps in-frame clones and lacks some. The sample lists about 180,000 clones; 85% to 95% were seen once. The source material was naive CD4+ T cells sorted from blood. Subset meaning: CD45RA+ positively selected. The receptors were gathered from a woman between 25 and 40 years old in good health.

This chain connects TRBV11-2 to TRBJ1-2, with TRBD1 identical over 8 bases. Trimming at V came to 6 bases and at J to 5 bases, leaving 5 bases not matched to a gene. Looked up from germline, CDR1 is SGHAT and CDR2 is FQNNGV. This CDR3 is built from 13 residues. The DNA for the CDR3 is TGTGCCAGCAGTCCGGACAGGGAATATGGCTACACCTTC. This encodes CASSPDREYGYTF.

The chain couples TRBV11-2 to TRBJ2-5; 9 bases match TRBD1. Germline V lookup: CDR1 SGHAT, CDR2 FQNNGV. There are 15 residues in the CDR3. V shed 3 bases, J shed 6 bases, and the junction held 8 bases outside the gene matches. CDR3 in amino acids: CASSLYRGRGKTQYF. CDR3 bases: TGTGCCAGCAGCTTGTACAGGGGGCGCGGAAAGACCCAGTACTTC.

The V call is TRBV5-4, the J call TRBJ2-5; perhaps TRBD2 as D (5 bases). The CDR3 consists of 15 residues. V lost 2 bases and J lost 1, with 12 bases in between. Germline V gene lookup returns CDR1 SGHNT and CDR2 YYREEE (reference sequence). CDR3 amino acids: CASSFAGVRQETQYF. The CDR3 DNA follows: TGTGCCAGCAGCTTTGCCGGGGTTCGCCAAGAGACCCAGTACTTC.

This sequence joins TRBV18 and TRBJ1-2; D is uncertain. V was shortened by 1 base and J by 4 bases, with 7 bases between the two germline ends. This CDR3 comprises 13 residues. From germline, CDR1 is KGHSH and CDR2 LQKENI. Written as DNA, the CDR3 is TGTGCCAGCTCACCACAGGTTGGCTATGGCTACACCTTC. This translates into CASSPQVGYGYTF.

The gene calls are TRBV28 and TRBJ1-5; maybe TRBD1 (5 bases). Germline values: CDR1 MDHEN, CDR2 SYDVKM. CDR3 size: 13 residues. Trimming pared 3 bases from V and 5 bases from J, leaving 8 bases between. CDR3 protein: CASSFRGDQPQHF. The CDR3 DNA reads TGTGCCAGCAGTTTCCGGGGCGATCAGCCCCAGCATTTT. Full variable domain (rest looked up from reference TRBV28 and TRBJ1-5): DVKVTQSSRYLVKRTGEKVFLECVQDMDHENMFWYRQDPGLGLRLIYFSYDVKMKEKGDIPEGYSVSREKKERFSLILESASTNQTSMYLCASSFRGDQPQHFGDGTRLSIL.

A note on this clone: The sample carries other DNA sequences with the same CDR3. The V and J genes are TRBV30 and TRBJ2-7, with D unclear. The V end was cut by 0 bases, the J end by 3 bases, with 3 bases between. Per the germline V gene, CDR1 is GTSNPN and CDR2 is SVGIG (reference sequence). This CDR3 contains 11 residues. The CDR3 loop reads CAWSVSYEQYF. The CDR3 region has the DNA TGTGCCTGGAGTGTGAGCTACGAGCAGTACTTC.

The rearrangement joins TRBV7-6 to TRBJ1-5, with D hard to call. CDR1 SGHVS and CDR2 FNYEAQ come from the germline V gene. The V and J ends lost 1 base and 2 bases respectively, with 12 bases between them. CDR3 size: 16 residues. CDR3 protein: CASSLVSGFGNQPQHF. The CDR3 coding sequence is TGTGCCAGCAGCTTAGTTTCTGGGTTTGGCAATCAGCCCCAGCATTTT.

The chain recombines TRBV19 with TRBJ1-5; D is undetermined. The germline CDR1 and CDR2 sequences are LNHDA and SQIVND (reference sequence). Trimming shortened V by 0 bases and J by 7 bases, and 7 bases separated the two germline ends. This CDR3 comprises 13 residues. CDR3: CASSIEFWQPQHF. CDR3 in DNA: TGTGCCAGTAGTATAGAGTTTTGGCAGCCCCAGCATTTT.

This clone has just a few counts. This chain uses TRBV19 with TRBJ2-7; D unresolved. V was cut by 5 bases and J by 3 bases, with 17 bases left in between. Germline V lookup: CDR1 LNHDA, CDR2 SQIVND (reference sequence). This CDR3 spans 15 amino acids. Here the CDR3 DNA reads TGTGCCAGTAGTGTCCGGGTTGCTAGAAACTACGAGCAGTACTTC. It encodes CASSVRVARNYEQYF.

The V and J genes are TRBV7-8 and TRBJ2-7; TRBD1 matches 10 bases. The V gene's germline CDR1 is SGHVS and CDR2 FQNEAQ. After removal of 5 bases from V and 7 bases from J, the junction contained 14 bases not matched to a gene. The CDR3 spans 16 residues. The CDR3 loop reads CASSIKGGQGIFEQYF. The CDR3 coding sequence is TGTGCCAGCAGCATAAAGGGGGGACAGGGGATATTTGAGCAGTACTTC.

The CDR3 here is CASSVGGSGRDKNIQYF. The CDR3 DNA sequence: TGTGCCAGCAGCGTAGGCGGTTCTGGAAGAGACAAAAACATTCAGTACTTC. V is TRBV7-9 and J is TRBJ2-4; D remains unclear. The germline V and J ends were trimmed by 5 bases and 3 bases, with 20 bases remaining between them. The CDR3 is 17 amino acids. Germline CDR1 is SEHNR and CDR2 is FQNEAQ (reference sequence).

This chain uses TRBV18 with TRBJ2-7; D not certain. The CDR3 has 16 amino acids. With 2 bases removed from V and 0 bases from J, the gap between germline ends came to 14 bases. Per the germline V gene, CDR1 is KGHSH and CDR2 is LQKENI. CDR3 nucleotides: TGTGCCAGCTCACCAACACCGGTGGCCCTCTCCTACGAGCAGTACTTC. It encodes CASSPTPVALSYEQYF.

The sample holds one count of this clone. The chain employs TRBV21-1 and TRBJ1-5; no DNA check was done on the table's D call, TRBD1. TRBV21-1 is a pseudogene locus. The CDR3 spans 19 residues. This CDR3 reads CASSNLQDRGWGPCWPQHF. The CDR3 DNA reads as TGTGCCAGCAGCAACTTACAGGACAGGGGGTGGGGGCCCTGTTGGCCCCAGCATTTT.

Turning to this clone: Other nucleotide sequences in the sample specify the same CDR3. J is TRBJ2-7 and V is TRBV28; D remains unclear. V lost 6 bases to trimming and J lost 4 bases, with 13 bases between them. The CDR3 runs to 13 residues. CDR1 and CDR2 from the germline V gene are MDHEN and SYDVKM. The chain's CDR3 is CASSPGPAYEQYF. DNA for the CDR3: TGTGCCAGCAGCCCTGGCCCCGCTTACGAGCAGTACTTC.

This clone has only one observation. This chain uses TRBV6-1 with TRBJ1-4, with D unclear. The germline V gene encodes CDR1 MNHNS and CDR2 SASEGT. CDR3 length: 12 amino acids. V lost 9 bases and J lost 0, with 5 bases in between. In nucleotides, the CDR3 is TGTGCCAGTTCTGCAACTAATGAAAAACTGTTTTTT. Protein product: CASSATNEKLFF.

This clone came up a few times. The CDR3 protein is CASSSQAEVEQYF. The DNA for the CDR3 is TGTGCCAGCAGTTCCCAGGCGGAGGTCGAGCAGTACTTC. The gene calls are TRBV27 and TRBJ2-7; a possible D gene is TRBD2 (5 bases). The germline V gene encodes CDR1 MNHEY and CDR2 SMNVEV (reference sequence). Trimming took 4 bases from V and 6 from J, leaving 13 bases between them. The CDR3 loop spans 13 amino acids.